The 32 T cell receptor beta chains given below trace back to one sample, sequenced in a study of metastatic and nonmetastatic thyroid tumors (dated by TCRdb to the early 2020s). Library preparation employed PCR. The sample was run on an Illumina HiSeq 4000. The raw public data were reprocessed by TCRdb itself: fastp quality trimming at Q25, MiXCR clonotype calling, in-frame beta chains only. A total of approximately 15,000 clones appear in this sample, roughly 21% of them only once. The ten top clones hold over 6% of the sample. None of the patients had been given any treatment before thyroid surgery. The sample consisted of adjacent normal tissue. The receptor source for this set is a female donor with papillary thyroid cancer or a benign thyroid nodule (not recorded which). Some clones in this sample may be carry-over from other donors' samples.

As for this clone: This same CDR3 is encoded by further DNA sequences in the sample. The chain has TRBV5-4 and TRBJ2-2, with 9 bases matching TRBD1. The CDR3 loop spans 16 amino acids. Germline CDR1 reads SGHNT; CDR2 reads YYREEE (reference sequence). J lost 8 bases, V lost 5 bases, and 13 bases had no gene match. The CDR3 DNA sequence: TGTGCCAGCAGACCCCGGGACAGGGATGTCTCGGGGGAGCTGTTTTTT. Translated, it gives CASRPRDRDVSGELFF.

The rearrangement joins TRBV4-1 to TRBJ2-5; D ambiguous. The CDR3 totals 13 residues. The germline gives CDR1 MGHRA, CDR2 YSYEKL. Between the trimmed V and J ends, which lost 3 bases and 1 base, there was a span of 6 bases. The CDR3 DNA reads as TGCGCCAGCAGCCACCCCCCCCAAGAGACCCAGTACTTC. This sequence encodes CASSHPPQETQYF.

This rearrangement joins TRBV2 to TRBJ2-7; 10 bases agree with TRBD2. The CDR3 loop spans 12 amino acids. Germline V gene lookup returns CDR1 SNHLY and CDR2 FYNNEI. V trimming: 4 bases; J trimming: 6 bases; junction bases outside the gene matches: 0. The CDR3 sequence: CASSGTSGEQYF. CDR3 DNA sequence: TGTGCCAGCAGTGGGACTAGCGGCGAGCAGTACTTC.

About this clone: Because the CDR3 is missing its conserved closing phenylalanine or tryptophan, this is likely a read error. The V call is TRBV7-6, the J call TRBJ2-5; a possible D gene is TRBD2 (6 bases). The CDR3 has 13 residues. V shed 5 bases and J shed 2 bases, with 9 bases lying between them. Germline CDR1 is SGHVS and CDR2 is FNYEAQ. This CDR3 reads CASSTSRQETQYL. Here the CDR3 DNA reads TGTGCCAGCAGCACTAGCAGGCAAGAGACCCAGTACCTC.

This chain links TRBV20-1 with TRBJ2-4; D uncertain. CDR3 length: 12 residues. The V end lost 8 bases, the J end lost 9 bases, and 17 bases lay between the germline ends. CDR1 is DFQATT, CDR2 SNEGSKA, per germline (reference sequence). The CDR3 nucleotides read TGCAGTTCTAAGTCCGTGTTGGGCATTCAGTACTTC. It yields the protein CSSKSVLGIQYF.

This clone is termed medium-sized. The rearrangement uses TRBV10-3 and TRBJ2-1; 9 bases match TRBD2. J lost 6 bases, V lost 2 bases, and 5 bases had no gene match. This CDR3 is 15 amino acids long. CDR1 and CDR2 (germline): ENHRY, SYGVKD. The CDR3 coding sequence is TGTGCCATCAGTGAGAGCGGACTAGCGCCCAATGAGCAGTTCTTC. This gives the protein CAISESGLAPNEQFF.

The CDR3 sequence is CASSLRQDSLYGYTF. In DNA, the CDR3 is TGTGCCAGCAGTTTAAGGCAGGACAGCCTCTATGGCTACACCTTC. This chain uses TRBV28 with TRBJ1-2; D is perhaps TRBD1 (6 bases). The germline gives CDR1 MDHEN, CDR2 SYDVKM. V shed 2 bases and J shed 4 bases, with 14 bases lying between them. The length of the CDR3 is 15 residues.

This clone was counted at least ten times. The chain has TRBV11-3 and TRBJ2-1; 11 bases are a match to TRBD2. CDR1 and CDR2 from the germline V gene are SGHNT and YENEEA. The CDR3 totals 18 residues. Losses at the gene ends were 3 bases for V and 0 bases for J; bases not matched to a gene: 7. The chain's CDR3 is CASSFYGSGRASYNEQFF. The CDR3 coding sequence is TGTGCCAGCAGCTTTTACGGTAGCGGGAGGGCCTCCTACAATGAGCAGTTCTTC.

By share, this clone counts as medium-sized (0.01 to 0.1%). V is TRBV28 and J is TRBJ2-1, with TRBD2 identical over 9 bases. V gave up 6 bases and J gave up 5 bases; unmatched junction bases: 11. This CDR3 is built from 16 residues. Germline CDR1 reads MDHEN; CDR2 reads SYDVKM. The DNA of the CDR3 is TGTGCCAGCAGCTCAATACTAGCGGGTTCCAACAATGAGCAGTTCTTC. Amino acid sequence: CASSSILAGSNNEQFF.

There are many counts of this clone. The chain uses TRBV3-1 and TRBJ2-7; D assignment may be TRBD1 or TRBD2 (5 bases each). The V end lost 4 bases, the J end lost 0 bases, and 7 bases lay between the germline ends. The CDR3 consists of 13 residues. Germline-derived CDR1 and CDR2 are LGHDT and YNNKEL (reference sequence). Here the CDR3 DNA reads TGTGCCAGCAGCCTTGGGGGCTCCTACGAGCAGTACTTC. Translation gives CASSLGGSYEQYF.

This clone is medium-sized by share. The CDR3 DNA sequence: TGTGCCAGCAGAATCACTAGCGGGAGTTTCTACGAGCAGTACTTC. Translated, it gives CASRITSGSFYEQYF. V usage is TRBV28 and J usage is TRBJ2-7; 11 bases fit TRBD2. The J segment lost 3 bases and the V segment lost 6 bases, leaving 7 bases of the junction unmatched. The CDR3 has 15 amino acids. Germline V gene sequence: CDR1 MDHEN, CDR2 SYDVKM.

In the case of this clone: It is likely a read error, because the conserved phenylalanine at the end of the CDR3 is missing. The chain employs TRBV20-1 and TRBJ2-5; the match to TRBD2 covers 8 bases. This CDR3 is built from 14 residues. V lost 0 bases, J lost 4 bases, and 4 bases stayed unmatched. In germline, CDR1 is DFQATT, CDR2 SNEGSKA (reference sequence). CDR3 amino acids: CSARDTSGRETQYL. The CDR3 DNA reads TGCAGTGCTAGAGATACTAGCGGTAGAGAGACCCAGTACCTC.

This clone came up many times. This chain connects TRBV27 to TRBJ2-3; D ambiguous. In germline, CDR1 is MNHEY, CDR2 SMNVEV (reference sequence). This CDR3 has 13 residues. Trimming took 3 bases from V and 0 from J, leaving 4 bases between them. The CDR3 coding sequence is TGTGCCAGCAGTTTCCAGAGCACAGATACGCAGTATTTT. Protein: CASSFQSTDTQYF.

Regarding this clone: The germline gene is not matched at one end of the junction; a read error may be the cause. This chain connects TRBV20-1 to TRBJ2-1, with 10 bases fitting TRBD1. Germline V gene sequence: CDR1 DFQATT, CDR2 SNEGSKA (reference sequence). The CDR3 totals 14 residues. In nucleotides, the CDR3 is TGCAGTGCTCATGACAGGGGGCAGTGCAATGGGCAGTTCTTC. As protein: CSAHDRGQCNGQFF.

This clone was counted ten times or more. The chain has TRBV5-6 and TRBJ1-2; D ambiguous. Germline V gene sequence: CDR1 SGHDT, CDR2 YYEEEE. V gave up 1 base and J gave up 0 bases, with 10 bases separating them. The CDR3 contains 15 residues. The CDR3 spells CASSLPEGANYGYTF. In DNA, the CDR3 is TGTGCCAGCAGCTTGCCGGAGGGCGCTAACTATGGCTACACCTTC.

V usage is TRBV28 and J usage is TRBJ2-3; TRBD1 or TRBD2 may be the D gene (5 bases each). The CDR3 is 17 amino acids. V shed 7 bases and J shed 5 bases, with 25 bases lying between them. Germline-derived CDR1 and CDR2 are MDHEN and SYDVKM. The CDR3 DNA follows: TGTGCCAGCACATTTGGCCTCCGGGACCAGGTCCGAGATACGCAGTATTTT. Its protein is CASTFGLRDQVRDTQYF.

This clone was counted many times. The chain couples TRBV28 to TRBJ2-3; 9 nucleotides match TRBD1. Unmatched junction bases numbered 9, after V lost 5 bases and J lost 3 bases. CDR1 and CDR2 from the germline V gene are MDHEN and SYDVKM. This CDR3 comprises 16 residues. CDR3 DNA sequence: TGTGCCAGCAGTCCCTGGACAGGGGAGTGGACAGATACGCAGTATTTT. Translated, it gives CASSPWTGEWTDTQYF.

This clone occurred a few times. This chain uses TRBV12-3 or TRBV12-4 with TRBJ2-5, with TRBD2 identical over 9 bases. The V gene end was trimmed by 3 bases and the J gene end by 8 bases; junction bases not matched to a gene: 7. The CDR3 has 14 residues. The CDR3 DNA follows: TGTGCCAGCAGTTTGGGCGGGAGGGTATATACCCAGTACTTC. This translates into CASSLGGRVYTQYF.

By share, this clone counts as medium-sized (0.01 to 0.1%). In nucleotides, the CDR3 is TGTGCCACCAGTGATTTGGGTCGGGAGACCCAGTACTTC. Its translation is CATSDLGRETQYF. The V gene is TRBV24-1, the J gene TRBJ2-5; D gene uncertain. The CDR3 sequence is 13 residues long. Deletions cut 0 bases from V and 5 bases from J, with 6 bases between. The germline V gene has CDR1 KGHDR and CDR2 SFDVKD.

This clone was counted at least ten times. The chain combines TRBV3-1 with TRBJ1-1; D unresolved. The CDR3 loop spans 12 amino acids. V was shortened by 4 bases and J by 2 bases, with 5 bases between the two germline ends. Germline assignment: CDR1 LGHDT and CDR2 YNNKEL (reference sequence). CDR3 DNA sequence: TGTGCCAGCAGCCGCTTCAACACTGAAGCTTTCTTT. Translated, it gives CASSRFNTEAFF.

This clone has at least ten counts. The chain combines TRBV19 with TRBJ2-7; D may correspond to TRBD1 or TRBD2 (5 bases each). Trimming left V 4 bases short and J 5 bases short, with 21 bases between. The CDR3 totals 16 residues. Germline V gene data show CDR1 as LNHDA and CDR2 as SQIVND (reference sequence). The CDR3: CASSTSAAGIFHEQYF. CDR3 DNA sequence: TGTGCCAGTAGTACGTCAGCGGCAGGGATATTCCACGAGCAGTACTTC.

The sample holds many counts of this clone. V is TRBV5-4 and J is TRBJ2-7, with TRBD1 matching over 11 bases. The CDR3 runs 16 residues. J lost 2 bases, V lost 7 bases, and 11 bases had no gene match. CDR1 is SGHNT and CDR2 is YYREEE in the germline V gene (reference sequence). The CDR3 DNA reads as TGTGCCAGCCGGGACAGGGGGTCGGATCTTACCTACGAGCAGTACTTC. Protein product: CASRDRGSDLTYEQYF.

This clone was observed at least ten times. This could be a read error, since a much larger clone is one nucleotide away. The sample has other DNA sequences that encode this CDR3 too. This rearrangement joins TRBV5-1 to TRBJ1-1; 8 bases match TRBD1. Per germline, CDR1 SGHRS and CDR2 YFSETQ. The length of the CDR3 is 13 residues. In nucleotides, the CDR3 is TGCGCCAGCAGCGTGACGGACAGGGCTGAAGCCTTCTTT. Its protein is CASSVTDRAEAFF.

This clone is medium-sized. The V and J genes are TRBV10-3 and TRBJ2-7; TRBD1 matches at 9 bases. CDR1 is ENHRY and CDR2 is SYGVKD in the germline V gene. The V gene end was trimmed by 8 bases and the J gene end by 2 bases; junction bases not matched to a gene: 7. This CDR3 has 14 residues. The CDR3 nucleotides read TGTGCCATCGGGAGGGACAGGGATACCTACGAGCAGTACTTC. It specifies CAIGRDRDTYEQYF.

In regard to this clone: The conserved phenylalanine or tryptophan is not found at the CDR3 terminus, so this likely reflects a read error. The limits of the CDR3 on the DNA are not certain, so only TCRdb's listed CDR3 is given. This rearrangement joins TRBV2 to TRBJ2-7; the D call of TRBD2 is as the table states it, not checked on the DNA. Germline loops: CDR1 SNHLY, CDR2 FYNNEI. Inclusive of both ends, the CDR3 amounts to 11 amino acids. The CDR3 here is CASSLGDYPSL.

This clone was observed a handful of times. A much larger clone lies one base from this, so it may be a read error. CDR3 region: CASGLPSGRTQYF. Written as DNA, the CDR3 is TGTGCCAGCGGCTTACCGAGTGGGCGAACCCAGTACTTC. The rearrangement links TRBV5-4 to TRBJ2-5, with D hard to call. This CDR3 has 13 amino acids. In germline, CDR1 is SGHNT, CDR2 YYREEE (reference sequence).

Of note for this clone: A read error may produce the germline difference seen at one junction end. The chain links TRBV20-1 to TRBJ2-1; 11 bases agree with TRBD2. The CDR3 is made up of 15 amino acids. Germline loops: CDR1 DFQATT, CDR2 SNEGSKA (reference sequence). This CDR3 is CSVRPTLAGGDEQFF. Written as DNA, the CDR3 is TGCAGTGTTAGACCGACGCTAGCGGGAGGTGATGAGCAGTTCTTC.

This clone has ten or more counts. The chain couples TRBV15 to TRBJ2-2, with TRBD2 identical over 7 bases. After removal of 0 bases from V and 6 bases from J, the junction contained 19 bases not matched to a gene. The CDR3 has 20 residues. CDR1 and CDR2 (germline): LNHNV, YYDKDF (reference sequence). Written as DNA, the CDR3 is TGTGCCACCAGCAGAGAAACCCCCTTGGGGGGAGGGCCTAGATCCGGGGAGCTGTTTTTT. This translates into CATSRETPLGGGPRSGELFF.

The chain joins TRBV4-3 to TRBJ2-7, with 7 bases matching TRBD1. CDR1 and CDR2 (germline): LGHNA, YSLEER. CDR3 length equals 15 residues. The J segment lost 3 bases and the V segment lost 0 bases, leaving 5 bases of the junction unmatched. The CDR3 coding sequence is TGCGCCAGCAGCCAAGACCCACAGGGGCTCTACGAGCAGTACTTC. Protein sequence: CASSQDPQGLYEQYF.

This clone was counted at least ten times. Other DNA sequences in the sample encode the same CDR3. The chain employs TRBV19 and TRBJ2-1; the match to TRBD2 covers 11 bases. V was pared by 7 bases and J by 0 bases, with 5 bases of the junction left unmatched. The CDR3 is 16 amino acids. The V gene's germline CDR1 is LNHDA and CDR2 SQIVND (reference sequence). The CDR3 spells CASKTSGDPSYNEQFF. CDR3 nucleotides: TGTGCCAGTAAGACTAGCGGGGATCCCTCCTACAATGAGCAGTTCTTC.

J is TRBJ1-6 and V is TRBV6-1; TRBD1 matches at 8 bases. J was trimmed by 8 bases and V by 6 bases; bases with no gene match: 6. Germline CDR1 MNHNS, CDR2 SASEGT. This CDR3 contains 14 residues. CDR3 loop: CASRDDRGDSPLHF. CDR3 bases: TGTGCCAGCAGGGACGACAGGGGCGATTCACCCCTCCACTTT.

This clone was picked up a small number of times. CDR3 protein: CASTVSGRFNEQFF. DNA of the CDR3: TGTGCCAGCACCGTTAGCGGGAGATTCAATGAGCAGTTCTTC. The gene calls are TRBV27 and TRBJ2-1; 9 bases agree with TRBD2. CDR3 length equals 14 residues. Germline V gives CDR1 MNHEY, CDR2 SMNVEV (reference sequence). V was pared by 7 bases and J by 6 bases, with 7 bases of the junction left unmatched.